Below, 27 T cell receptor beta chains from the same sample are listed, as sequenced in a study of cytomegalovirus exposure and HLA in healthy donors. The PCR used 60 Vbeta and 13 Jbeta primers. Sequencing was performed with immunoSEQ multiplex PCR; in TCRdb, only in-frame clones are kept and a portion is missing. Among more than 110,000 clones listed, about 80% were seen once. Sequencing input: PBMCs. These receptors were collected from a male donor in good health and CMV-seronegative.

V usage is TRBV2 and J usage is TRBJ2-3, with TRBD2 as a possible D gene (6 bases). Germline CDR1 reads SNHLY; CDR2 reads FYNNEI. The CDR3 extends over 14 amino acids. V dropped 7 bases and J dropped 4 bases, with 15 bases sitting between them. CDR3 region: CASTGAGSADTQYF. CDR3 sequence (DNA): TGTGCCAGCACCGGCGCGGGGTCAGCAGATACGCAGTATTTT. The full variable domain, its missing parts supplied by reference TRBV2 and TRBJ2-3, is EPEVTQTPSHQVTQMGQEVILRCVPISNHLYFYWYRQILGQKVEFLVSFYNNEISEKSEIFDDQFSVERPDGSNFTLKIRSTKLEDSAMYFCASTGAGSADTQYFGPGTRLTVL.

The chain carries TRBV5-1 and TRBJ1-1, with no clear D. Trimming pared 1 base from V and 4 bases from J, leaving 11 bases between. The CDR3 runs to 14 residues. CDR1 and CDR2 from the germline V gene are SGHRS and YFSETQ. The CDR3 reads CASSLLEFGTEAFF. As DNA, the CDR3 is TGCGCCAGCAGCTTGCTGGAGTTCGGCACTGAAGCTTTCTTT. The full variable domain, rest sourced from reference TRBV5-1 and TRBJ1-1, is KAGVTQTPRYLIKTRGQQVTLSCSPISGHRSVSWYQQTPGQGLQFLFEYFSETQRNKGNFPGRFSGRQFSNSRSEMNVSTLELGDSALYLCASSLLEFGTEAFFGQGTRLTVV.

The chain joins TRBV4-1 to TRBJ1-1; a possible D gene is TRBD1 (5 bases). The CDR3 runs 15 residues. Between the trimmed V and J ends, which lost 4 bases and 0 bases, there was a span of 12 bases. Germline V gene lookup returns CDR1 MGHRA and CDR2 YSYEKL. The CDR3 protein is CASSPREIMNTEAFF. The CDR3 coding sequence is TGCGCCAGCAGCCCCAGGGAAATTATGAACACTGAAGCTTTCTTT.

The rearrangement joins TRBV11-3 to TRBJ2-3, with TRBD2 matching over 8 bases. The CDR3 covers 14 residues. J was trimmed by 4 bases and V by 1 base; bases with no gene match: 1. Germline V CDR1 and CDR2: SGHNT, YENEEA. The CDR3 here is CASSLVAGSDTQYF. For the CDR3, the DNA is TGTGCCAGCAGCTTAGTAGCGGGGTCAGATACGCAGTATTTT.

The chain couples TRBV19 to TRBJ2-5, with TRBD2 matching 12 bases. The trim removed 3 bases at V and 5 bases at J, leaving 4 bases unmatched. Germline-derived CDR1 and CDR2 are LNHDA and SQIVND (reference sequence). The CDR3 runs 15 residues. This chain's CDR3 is CASSMGTSGSETQYF. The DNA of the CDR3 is TGTGCCAGTAGTATGGGGACTAGCGGGTCTGAGACCCAGTACTTC.

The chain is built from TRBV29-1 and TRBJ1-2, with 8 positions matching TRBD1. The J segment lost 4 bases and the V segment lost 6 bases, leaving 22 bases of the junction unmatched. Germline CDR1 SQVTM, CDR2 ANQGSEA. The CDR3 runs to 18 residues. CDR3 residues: CSVPDPGQEFLRGYGYTF. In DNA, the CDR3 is TGCAGCGTCCCCGACCCGGGACAGGAGTTCCTTCGGGGCTATGGCTACACCTTC.

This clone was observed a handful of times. The CDR3 DNA reads as TGTGCCAGCGTCGGGGGGGCGGGCAATCAGCCCCAGCATTTT. As protein: CASVGGAGNQPQHF. The J gene is TRBJ1-5, the V gene TRBV6-6; D perhaps matches TRBD1 (6 bases). Per the germline V gene, CDR1 is MNHNY and CDR2 is SVGAGI (reference sequence). V was trimmed by 8 bases and J by 2 bases, leaving 13 bases between them. The CDR3 runs 14 residues.

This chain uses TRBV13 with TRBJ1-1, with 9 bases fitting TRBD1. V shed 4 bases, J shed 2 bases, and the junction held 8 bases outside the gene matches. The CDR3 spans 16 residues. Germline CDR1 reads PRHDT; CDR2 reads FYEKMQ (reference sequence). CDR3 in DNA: TGTGCCAGCAGCTCAGCCGGGACAGGGACCAACACTGAAGCTTTCTTT. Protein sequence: CASSSAGTGTNTEAFF.

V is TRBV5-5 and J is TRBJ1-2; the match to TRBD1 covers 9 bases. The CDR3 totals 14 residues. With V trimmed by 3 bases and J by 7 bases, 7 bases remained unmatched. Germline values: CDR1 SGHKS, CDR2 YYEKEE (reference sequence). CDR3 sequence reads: CASSYQGQGPGYTF. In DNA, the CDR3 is TGTGCCAGCAGCTACCAGGGACAGGGTCCTGGCTACACCTTC.

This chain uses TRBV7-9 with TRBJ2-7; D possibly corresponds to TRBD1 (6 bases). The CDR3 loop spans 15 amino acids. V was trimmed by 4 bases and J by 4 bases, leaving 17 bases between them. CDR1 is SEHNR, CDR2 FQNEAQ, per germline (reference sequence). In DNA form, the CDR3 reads TGTGCCAGCAGCTCCACAAGGACAGCAATTTACGAGCAGTACTTC. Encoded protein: CASSSTRTAIYEQYF.

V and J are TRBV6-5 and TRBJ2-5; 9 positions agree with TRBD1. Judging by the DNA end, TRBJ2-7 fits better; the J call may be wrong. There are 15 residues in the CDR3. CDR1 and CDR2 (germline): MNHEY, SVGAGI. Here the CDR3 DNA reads TGTGCCAGCAGCAGGGACAGGGCGAGCTCCTACGAGCAGTACTTC. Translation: CASSRDRASSYEQYF.

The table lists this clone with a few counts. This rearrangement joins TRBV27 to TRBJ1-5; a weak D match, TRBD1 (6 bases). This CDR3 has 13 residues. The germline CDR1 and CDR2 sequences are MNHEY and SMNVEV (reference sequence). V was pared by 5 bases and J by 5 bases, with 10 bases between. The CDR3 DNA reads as TGTGCCAGCAGTGACAGGACGGATCAGCCCCAGCATTTT. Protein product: CASSDRTDQPQHF.

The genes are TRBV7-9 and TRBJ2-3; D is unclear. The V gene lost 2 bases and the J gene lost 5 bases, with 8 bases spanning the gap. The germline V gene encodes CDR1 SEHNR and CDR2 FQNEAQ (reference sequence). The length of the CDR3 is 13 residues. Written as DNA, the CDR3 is TGTGCCAGCAGCTTAATCGGTGGAGATACGCAGTATTTT. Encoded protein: CASSLIGGDTQYF.

The CDR3 sequence is CASSSAEATNEKLFF. In DNA form, the CDR3 reads TGTGCCAGCAGTTCGGCGGAGGCAACTAATGAAAAACTGTTTTTT. This chain connects TRBV28 to TRBJ1-4; no clear D gene. The germline V gene encodes CDR1 MDHEN and CDR2 SYDVKM. CDR3 length: 15 amino acids. V dropped 4 bases and J dropped 0 bases, with 9 bases sitting between them.

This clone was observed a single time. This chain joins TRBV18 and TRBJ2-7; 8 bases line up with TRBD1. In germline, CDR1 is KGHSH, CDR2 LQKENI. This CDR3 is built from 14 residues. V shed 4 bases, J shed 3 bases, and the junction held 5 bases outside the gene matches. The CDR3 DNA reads TGTGCCAGCTCACGCGGACAGGGCCGCTACGAGCAGTACTTC. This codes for CASSRGQGRYEQYF.

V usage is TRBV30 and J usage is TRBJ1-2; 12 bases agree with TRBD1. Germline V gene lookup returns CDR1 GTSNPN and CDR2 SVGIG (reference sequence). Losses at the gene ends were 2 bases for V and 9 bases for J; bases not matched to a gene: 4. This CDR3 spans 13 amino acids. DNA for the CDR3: TGTGCCTGGAGTCGGGGGACAGGGGGCAGCTACACCTTC. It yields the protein CAWSRGTGGSYTF.

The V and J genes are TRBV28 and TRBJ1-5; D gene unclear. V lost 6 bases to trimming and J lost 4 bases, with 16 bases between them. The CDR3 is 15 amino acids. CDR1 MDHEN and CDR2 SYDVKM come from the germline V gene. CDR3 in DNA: TGTGCCAGCAGCAATGAAATACCTAAAAATCAGCCCCAGCATTTT. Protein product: CASSNEIPKNQPQHF.

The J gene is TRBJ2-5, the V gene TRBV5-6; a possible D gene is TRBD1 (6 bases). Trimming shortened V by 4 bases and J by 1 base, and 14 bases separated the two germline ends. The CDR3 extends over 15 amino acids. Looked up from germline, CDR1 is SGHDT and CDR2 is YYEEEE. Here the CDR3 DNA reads TGTGCCAGCAGCCGGGCGACAGGCACCCAAGAGACCCAGTACTTC. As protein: CASSRATGTQETQYF.

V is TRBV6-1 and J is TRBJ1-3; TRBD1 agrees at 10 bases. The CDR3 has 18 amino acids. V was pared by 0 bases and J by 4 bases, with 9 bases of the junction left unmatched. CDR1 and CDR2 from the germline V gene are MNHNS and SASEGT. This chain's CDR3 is CASSEAGTGAAVGNTIYF. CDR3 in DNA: TGTGCCAGCAGTGAAGCGGGGACAGGGGCCGCCGTCGGAAACACCATATATTTT.

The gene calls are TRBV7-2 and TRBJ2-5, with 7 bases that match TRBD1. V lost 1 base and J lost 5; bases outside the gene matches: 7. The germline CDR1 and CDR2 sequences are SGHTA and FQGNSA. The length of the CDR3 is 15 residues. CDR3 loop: CASSLDDRVAETQYF. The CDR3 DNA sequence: TGTGCCAGCAGCTTAGACGACAGGGTAGCGGAGACCCAGTACTTC.

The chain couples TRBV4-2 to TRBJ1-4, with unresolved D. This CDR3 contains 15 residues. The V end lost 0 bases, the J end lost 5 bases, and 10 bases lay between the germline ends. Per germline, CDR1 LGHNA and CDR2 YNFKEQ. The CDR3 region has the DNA TGTGCCAGCAGCCAAGACCAGGTTTTCAATGAAAAACTGTTTTTT. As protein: CASSQDQVFNEKLFF.

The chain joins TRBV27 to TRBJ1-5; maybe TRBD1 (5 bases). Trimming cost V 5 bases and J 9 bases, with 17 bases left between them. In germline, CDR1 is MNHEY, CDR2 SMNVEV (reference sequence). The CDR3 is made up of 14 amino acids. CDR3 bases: TGTGCCAGCAGTCGGGAGTGGGGGTCTGGGCCCCAGCATTTT. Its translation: CASSREWGSGPQHF.

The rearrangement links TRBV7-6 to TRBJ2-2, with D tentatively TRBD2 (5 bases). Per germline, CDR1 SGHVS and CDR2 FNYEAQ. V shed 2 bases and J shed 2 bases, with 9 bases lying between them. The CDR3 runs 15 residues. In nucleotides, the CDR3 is TGTGCCAGCAGCTTATCCCCGGGAAACACCGGGGAGCTGTTTTTT. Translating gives CASSLSPGNTGELFF.

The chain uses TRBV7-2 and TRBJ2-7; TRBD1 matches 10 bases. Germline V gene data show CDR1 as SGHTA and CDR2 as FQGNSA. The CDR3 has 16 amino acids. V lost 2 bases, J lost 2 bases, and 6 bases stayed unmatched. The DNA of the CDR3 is TGTGCCAGCAGCTTAATAGGGACAGGGGCCCCCTACGAGCAGTACTTC. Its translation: CASSLIGTGAPYEQYF.

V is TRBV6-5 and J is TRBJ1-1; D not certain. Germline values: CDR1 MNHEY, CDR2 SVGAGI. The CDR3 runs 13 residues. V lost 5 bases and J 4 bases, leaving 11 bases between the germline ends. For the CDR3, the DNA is TGTGCCAGCAGTACTACCGCGACCACTGAAGCTTTCTTT. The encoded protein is CASSTTATTEAFF.

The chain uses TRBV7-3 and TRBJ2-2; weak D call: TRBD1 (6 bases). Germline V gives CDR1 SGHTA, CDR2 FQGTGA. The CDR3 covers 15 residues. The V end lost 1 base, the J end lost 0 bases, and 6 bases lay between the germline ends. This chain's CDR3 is CASSLNRANTGELFF. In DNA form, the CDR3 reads TGTGCCAGCAGCTTAAACAGGGCGAACACCGGGGAGCTGTTTTTT.

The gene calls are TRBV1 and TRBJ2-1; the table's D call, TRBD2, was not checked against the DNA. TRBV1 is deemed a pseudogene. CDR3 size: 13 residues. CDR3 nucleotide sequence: TGCACCAGGGGACTAGCGGACGACAATGAGCAGTTCTTC. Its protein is CTRGLADDNEQFF.